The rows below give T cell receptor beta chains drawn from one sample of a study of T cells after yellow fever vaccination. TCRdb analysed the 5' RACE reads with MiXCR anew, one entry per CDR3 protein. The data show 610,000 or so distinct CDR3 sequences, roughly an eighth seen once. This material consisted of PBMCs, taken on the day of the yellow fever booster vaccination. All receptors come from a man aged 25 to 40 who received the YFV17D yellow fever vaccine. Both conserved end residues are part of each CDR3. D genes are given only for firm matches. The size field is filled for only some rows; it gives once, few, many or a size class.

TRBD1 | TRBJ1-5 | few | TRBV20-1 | CSAKYRGNQPQHF | TGCAGTGCGAAGTACAGGGGAAATCAGCCCCAGCATTTT
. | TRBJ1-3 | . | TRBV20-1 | CSAVGGVGNTIYF | TGCAGTGCAGTGGGGGGCGTTGGAAACACCATATATTTT
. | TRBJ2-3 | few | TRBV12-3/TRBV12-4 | CASSLAQGISDTQYF | TGTGCCAGCAGTTTAGCGCAGGGAATCTCAGATACGCAGTATTTT
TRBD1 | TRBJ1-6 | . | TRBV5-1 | CASSPGTGLYNSPLHF | TGCGCCAGCAGCCCCGGGACAGGGCTTTATAATTCACCCCTCCACTTT
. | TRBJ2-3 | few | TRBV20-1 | CSARTGFSTDTQYF | TGCAGTGCTAGGACAGGCTTTAGCACAGATACGCAGTATTTT
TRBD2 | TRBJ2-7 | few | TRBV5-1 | CASSDGLAGVEQYF | TGCGCCAGCAGCGACGGACTAGCGGGAGTCGAGCAGTACTTC
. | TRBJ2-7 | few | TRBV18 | CASSPSSGVLGVHEQYF | TGTGCCAGCTCACCCTCGAGTGGGGTTTTGGGGGTTCACGAGCAGTACTTC
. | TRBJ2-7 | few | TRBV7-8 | CASSLGTDSSYEQYF | TGTGCCAGCAGCTTAGGGACAGATTCCTCCTACGAGCAGTACTTC
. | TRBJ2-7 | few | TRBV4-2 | CASSPRQYYEQYF | TGTGCCAGCAGCCCGCGACAATACTACGAGCAGTACTTC
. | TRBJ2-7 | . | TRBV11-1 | CASSKIGASSYEQYF | TGTGCCAGCAGCAAAATCGGGGCTAGCAGCTACGAGCAGTACTTC
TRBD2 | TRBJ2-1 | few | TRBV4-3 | CASSQEGSGRWDEQFF | TGCGCCAGCAGCCAAGAGGGAAGCGGGAGGTGGGATGAGCAGTTCTTC
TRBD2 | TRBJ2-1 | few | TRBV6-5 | CASSYIAGGPLGFF | TGTGCCAGCAGTTACATTGCGGGAGGGCCATTGGGGTTCTTC